This T cell receptor beta chain stems from a study of blood T cell repertoires in COVID-19. Study-level background: In each case, the material was cDNA or gDNA derived from T cells, B-cell-depleted T cells, or PBMCs.

Original analysis: Estimation of nucleated cell counts relied on the amplification of reference gene primers. The protocol was immunoSEQ multiplex PCR, while the TCRdb copy is restricted to in-frame clones and leaves out a portion. V and J calls and clone size are given by that table; D and trimming were obtained from the DNA. The sample records some 250,000 clones, around 82% being singletons. CDR3 length equals 14 residues. With 0 bases clipped from V and 3 bases from J, the junction kept 2 bases outside the gene matches. In germline, CDR1 is SGHTA, CDR2 FQGNSA. The sequenced material came from peripheral blood. The V gene is TRBV7-2, the J gene TRBJ2-7, with 7 bases matching TRBD2. This receptor was obtained from a woman between 18 and 29 years old with acute or convalescent COVID-19. In DNA form, the CDR3 reads TGTGCCAGCAGCTTAGCAGTAGCGGGCTACGAGCAGTACTTC. It encodes CASSLAVAGYEQYF.